The present T cell receptor (beta chain) was sequenced within a study of T cells in localized non-small cell lung cancer. Broader study findings: Measurement of T cell clonality placed uninvolved adjacent lung highest, above the level in tumor. A median approximately 57 of the top 100 tumor clones appeared in adjacent lung.

Turning to this clone: What it recognizes is unknown.

Trimming cost V 5 bases and J 0 bases; bases outside gene matches: 5. The CDR3 totals 17 residues. Per germline, CDR1 MGHRA and CDR2 YSYEKL. This table comes from immunoSEQ multiplex PCR, and its TCRdb copy is limited to in-frame clones, with some not included. The data show some 1,500 clones, with around 23% seen just once and 10% to 15% held by the top ten. The J gene is TRBJ2-6, the V gene TRBV4-1, with 9 bases identical to TRBD1. The material was normal lung tissue next to the tumor, obtained before any cancer treatment. The source of this sequence is a man aged 35-75 years with stage II lung adenocarcinoma. Here the CDR3 reads CASSLGQGPSGANVLTF. In DNA, the CDR3 is TGCGCCAGCAGCTTGGGACAGGGCCCCTCTGGGGCCAACGTCCTGACTTTC.